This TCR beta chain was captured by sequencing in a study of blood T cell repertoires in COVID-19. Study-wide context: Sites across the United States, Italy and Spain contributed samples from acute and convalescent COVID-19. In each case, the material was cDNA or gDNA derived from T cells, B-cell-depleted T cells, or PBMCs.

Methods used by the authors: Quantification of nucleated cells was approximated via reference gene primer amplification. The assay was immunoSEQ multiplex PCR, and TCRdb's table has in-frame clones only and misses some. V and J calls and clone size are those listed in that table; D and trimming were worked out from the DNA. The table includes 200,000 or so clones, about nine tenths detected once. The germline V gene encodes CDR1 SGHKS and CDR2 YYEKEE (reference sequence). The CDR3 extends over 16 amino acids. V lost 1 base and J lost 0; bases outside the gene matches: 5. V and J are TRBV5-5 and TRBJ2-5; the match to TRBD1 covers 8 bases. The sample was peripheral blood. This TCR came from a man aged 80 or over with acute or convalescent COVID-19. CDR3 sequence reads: CASSLHRTGNQETQYF. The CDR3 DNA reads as TGTGCCAGCAGCTTGCACAGGACAGGGAACCAAGAGACCCAGTACTTC.